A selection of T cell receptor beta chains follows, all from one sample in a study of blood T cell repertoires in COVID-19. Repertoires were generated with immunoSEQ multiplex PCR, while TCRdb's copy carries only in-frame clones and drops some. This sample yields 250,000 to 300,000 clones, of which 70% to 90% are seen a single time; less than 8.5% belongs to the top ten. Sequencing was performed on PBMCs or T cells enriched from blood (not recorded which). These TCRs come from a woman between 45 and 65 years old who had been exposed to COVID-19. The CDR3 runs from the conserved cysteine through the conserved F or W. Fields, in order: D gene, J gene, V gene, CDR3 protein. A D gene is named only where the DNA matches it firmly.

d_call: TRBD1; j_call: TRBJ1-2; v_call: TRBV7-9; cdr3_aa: CASAREGAPNYGYTF
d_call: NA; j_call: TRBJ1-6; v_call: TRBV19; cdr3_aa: CASSIAGAAAGTNSPLHF
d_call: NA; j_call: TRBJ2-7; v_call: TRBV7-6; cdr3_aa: CASSPSRFTASYEQYF
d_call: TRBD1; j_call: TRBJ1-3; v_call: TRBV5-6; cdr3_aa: CASSSAGQGANTIYF
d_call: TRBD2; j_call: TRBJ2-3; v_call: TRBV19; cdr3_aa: CASSTSGGPTDTQYF
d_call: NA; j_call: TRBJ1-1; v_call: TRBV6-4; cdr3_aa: CASSLDGSTEAFF
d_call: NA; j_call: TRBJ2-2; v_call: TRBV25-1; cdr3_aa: CASSLRGYTGELFF
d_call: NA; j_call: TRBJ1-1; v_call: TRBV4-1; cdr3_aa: CASSQVFRTEAFF
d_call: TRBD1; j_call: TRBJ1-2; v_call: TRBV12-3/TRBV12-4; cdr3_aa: CASSPTGVEGYTF
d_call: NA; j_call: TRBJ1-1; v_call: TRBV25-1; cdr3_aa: CASSEFGAYTEAFF
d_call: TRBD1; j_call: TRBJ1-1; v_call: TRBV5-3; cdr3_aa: CARNIIRDRVSGCTEAFF
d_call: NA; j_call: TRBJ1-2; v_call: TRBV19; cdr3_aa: CASSPRTAPNYGYTF
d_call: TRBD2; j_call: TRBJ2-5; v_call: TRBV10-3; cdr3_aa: CAITGTSGGETQYF
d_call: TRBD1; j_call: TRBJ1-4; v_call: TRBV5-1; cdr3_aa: CASSRGQLEGKLFF
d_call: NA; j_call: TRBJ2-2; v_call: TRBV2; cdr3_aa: CASSETSTGELFF
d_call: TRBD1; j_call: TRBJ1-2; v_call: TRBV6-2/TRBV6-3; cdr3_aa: CASSMRDRANYGYTF
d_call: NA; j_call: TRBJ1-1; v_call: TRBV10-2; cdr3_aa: CASSRLTDNTEAFF
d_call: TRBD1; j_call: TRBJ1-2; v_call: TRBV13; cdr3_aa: CASSNRGKGNYGYTF
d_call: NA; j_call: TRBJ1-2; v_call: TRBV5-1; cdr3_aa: CASSLEGSPNYGYTF
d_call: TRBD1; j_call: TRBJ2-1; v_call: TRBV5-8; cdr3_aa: CASSLGTGNNEQFF
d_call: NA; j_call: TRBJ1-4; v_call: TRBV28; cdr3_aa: CASSWGDRYEKLFF
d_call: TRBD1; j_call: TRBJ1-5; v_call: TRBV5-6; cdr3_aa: CASSLQGQGINQPQHF